Listed below are T cell receptor beta chains from one sample, sequenced in a study of T-cell memory formation after mild COVID-19. Using its own MiXCR run on the 5' RACE reads, TCRdb lists one record per CDR3 protein. The sample records 250,000 to 300,000 distinct CDR3 sequences, about 20% being singletons. Sequenced: PBMCs or a T cell subset sorted from them (not recorded which). The receptors derive from a man between 18 and 35 years old who had mild COVID-19 (a few samples of this study predate the infection). Cell type and time point are not known. Each CDR3 is given without its conserved first and last residue. A D gene is named only where the DNA matches it firmly.

V	length	D	J	CDR3
TRBV5-1	13	NA	TRBJ2-5	ASSLIGGVGETQY
TRBV5-4	11	TRBD1	TRBJ2-4	ASSVQGEHIQY
TRBV4-1	13	NA	TRBJ2-5	ASSQEWREPGTQY
TRBV4-3	13	NA	TRBJ1-4	ASSQAGIPREKLF
TRBV5-1	13	NA	TRBJ2-7	ASSLGAVGADEQY
TRBV6-6	9	NA	TRBJ2-7	ASSPGQQQY
TRBV7-2	14	NA	TRBJ1-1	ASRRRTGTLNTEAF
TRBV15	13	NA	TRBJ1-2	ATSRDNREGYGYT
TRBV4-3	15	TRBD2	TRBJ2-5	ASSQDIPTSGAETQY
TRBV5-1	13	NA	TRBJ2-5	ASSLNPHAGETQY
TRBV7-9	13	TRBD2	TRBJ2-3	ASSDLAGGADTQY
TRBV29-1	11	NA	TRBJ2-5	SVRLLSQETQY
TRBV20-1	13	TRBD2	TRBJ2-3	SARVPRGNRDTQY
TRBV5-6	13	NA	TRBJ2-1	ASSLWAGNYNEQF
TRBV20-1	15	NA	TRBJ1-6	SARDTYRDSYNSPLH
TRBV6-2/TRBV6-3	11	NA	TRBJ2-1	ASFGEPYNEQF
TRBV7-9	16	NA	TRBJ2-3	ASSLARDSPSSTDTQY
TRBV27	12	NA	TRBJ1-5	ASSLGVSNQPQH
TRBV6-5	14	NA	TRBJ2-3	ASSYSNSPQADTQY
TRBV5-1	12	TRBD1	TRBJ1-6	ATRQGPDNSPLH
TRBV12-3/TRBV12-4	11	NA	TRBJ1-3	ASTYPDGNTIY
TRBV14	11	TRBD2	TRBJ2-5	ASSQQGLGTQY
TRBV20-1	13	NA	TRBJ1-5	SASSGASSNQPQH
TRBV5-1	12	NA	TRBJ1-2	ASSTTGANYGYT
TRBV5-1	13	NA	TRBJ2-2	ASSPDFSGTGELF
TRBV7-2	11	TRBD1	TRBJ1-2	ASSHDRGYGYT
TRBV6-5	14	TRBD2	TRBJ2-3	ASSLTSGGPTDTQY
TRBV7-9	11	TRBD1	TRBJ1-2	ASSPRDRDGYT